The rows below give T cell receptor beta chains drawn from one sample of a study of T cell changes during pregnancy in multiple sclerosis. The protocol was immunoSEQ multiplex PCR, while the TCRdb copy is restricted to in-frame clones and leaves out a portion. The repertoire holds around 70,000 clones, 75% to 95% seen once, with around 0.9% in the top ten. The source material was peripheral blood, sampled in the second trimester of pregnancy. Source of these receptors: a female donor with multiple sclerosis, enrolled in a pregnancy study. The CDR3 runs from the conserved cysteine through the conserved F or W. The D gene is left open where the match is weak. Size values are once, few and many counts, or a class for expanded clones, and some rows have none.

TRBJ1-5,-,TRBV5-1,once,CASSLGQGINQPQHF,TGCGCCAGCAGCTTGGGGCAGGGGATCAATCAGCCCCAGCATTTT
TRBJ2-7,-,TRBV7-9,-,CASSLSQATYEQYF,TGTGCCAGCAGCTTAAGCCAGGCTACCTACGAGCAGTACTTC
TRBJ1-2,-,TRBV18,once,CASSPLPGSEVRGYTF,TGTGCCAGCTCACCACTACCAGGGTCCGAAGTGAGAGGCTACACCTTC
TRBJ2-3,TRBD2,TRBV9,-,CASSSVGLAGGPPADTQYF,TGTGCCAGCAGCTCAGTAGGGTTAGCGGGGGGGCCGCCCGCAGATACGCAGTATTTT
TRBJ2-7,-,TRBV16,once,CASSGGTASYEQYF,TGTGCCAGCAGCGGGGGGACAGCCTCCTACGAGCAGTACTTC
TRBJ1-2,-,TRBV9,-,CASSSLGYTF,TGTGCCAGCAGCAGCTTGGGCTACACCTTC
TRBJ2-7,-,TRBV4-2,-,CASSQEDTEYEQYF,TGTGCCAGCAGCCAAGAAGACACGGAATACGAGCAGTACTTC
TRBJ1-1,-,TRBV25-1,-,CASSNQAWGQPNTEAFF,TGTGCCAGCAGTAACCAAGCCTGGGGGCAGCCGAACACTGAAGCTTTCTTT
TRBJ2-2,-,TRBV4-1,-,CASSLIQGNTGELFF,TGCGCCAGCAGTCTTATACAGGGGAACACCGGGGAGCTGTTTTTT
TRBJ1-2,TRBD1,TRBV19,-,CASSGQGVRDNYGYTF,TGTGCCAGTAGCGGACAGGGAGTGAGGGATAACTATGGCTACACCTTC
TRBJ2-7,TRBD2,TRBV7-3,-,CASSLTAGGAYEQYF,TGTGCCAGCAGCTTAACGGCGGGGGGGGCCTACGAGCAGTACTTC
TRBJ2-3,-,TRBV10-3,-,CASGGRGTGTDTQYF,TGTGCATCGGGCGGACGGGGGACTGGGACAGATACGCAGTATTTT
TRBJ2-3,-,TRBV7-2,-,CASSSGAGPMGAQYF,TGTGCCAGCAGCTCAGGCGCGGGGCCAATGGGGGCGCAGTATTTT
TRBJ1-4,-,TRBV2,-,CASSPLGSTNEKLFF,TGTGCCAGCAGCCCACTGGGCTCAACTAATGAAAAACTGTTTTTT
TRBJ2-7,TRBD1,TRBV5-5,-,CASSPGTGVYEQYF,TGTGCCAGCAGCCCCGGGACAGGAGTTTACGAGCAGTACTTC
TRBJ1-1,-,TRBV14,-,CASSQEGRGAFF,TGTGCCAGCAGCCAAGAGGGAAGGGGGGCTTTCTTT
TRBJ2-7,TRBD1,TRBV5-4,-,CASSQELGTGGDEQYF,TGCGCCAGCAGCCAAGAATTGGGGACAGGGGGCGACGAGCAGTACTTC
TRBJ1-2,TRBD1,TRBV29-1,-,CSAPTDRKNYGYTF,TGCAGCGCTCCCACGGACAGGAAAAACTATGGCTACACCTTC
TRBJ1-1,-,TRBV11-3,-,CASSRSGQANTEAFF,TGTGCCAGCAGCCGCTCCGGACAAGCAAACACTGAAGCTTTCTTT
TRBJ2-2,-,TRBV6-5,-,CAIRGLGLTGELFF,TGTGCCATCCGCGGGCTAGGGCTCACCGGGGAGCTGTTTTTT
TRBJ1-1,-,TRBV4-1,-,CASTGDLTEAFF,TGCGCCAGCACGGGTGATCTCACTGAAGCTTTCTTT
TRBJ2-2,-,TRBV19,-,CASSSIRPGVIGELFF,TGTGCCAGTAGTAGTATTCGGCCGGGGGTCATAGGGGAGCTGTTTTTT
TRBJ1-3,-,TRBV7-7,-,CASSPRSGSGNTIYF,TGTGCCAGCAGCCCCCGGTCGGGCTCTGGAAACACCATATATTTT
TRBJ1-2,-,TRBV6-1,-,CASRDFYGYTF,TGTGCCAGCAGGGACTTCTATGGCTACACCTTC
TRBJ2-7,TRBD2,TRBV27,-,CASSHRTSLGEQYF,TGTGCCAGCAGTCATCGGACTAGCCTTGGCGAGCAGTACTTC
TRBJ2-7,TRBD2,TRBV7-3,-,CASSSSPTSARYEQYF,TGTGCCAGCAGCTCCAGTCCGACTAGCGCCCGCTACGAGCAGTACTTC